This TCR beta chain appears in the sequencing data of a study of blood T cell repertoires in COVID-19. Across the study: Samples taken during acute and convalescent COVID-19 were collected in the United States, Italy and Spain. PBMCs, B-cell-depleted T cells, or T cells were the source of the cDNA or gDNA that made up the material.

Authors' methods: Nucleated cell number was recorded as an estimate derived from reference gene primer amplification. Generated by immunoSEQ multiplex PCR, the TCRdb table keeps only in-frame clones and is missing some. Clone size and the V and J calls come from that table; the DNA yielded D and trimming. The data contain about 270,000 clones, approximately 89% of them seen just once; the ten biggest clones take up roughly 2.5%. Germline CDR1 reads SGHNT; CDR2 reads YYREEE (reference sequence). CDR3 length: 13 amino acids. V was shortened by 3 bases and J by 3 bases, with 9 bases between the two germline ends.

The receptor's source is a woman aged 50 to 65 with acute or convalescent COVID-19. This chain uses TRBV5-4 with TRBJ1-2; D possibly corresponds to TRBD1 (5 bases). Sequencing was carried out using peripheral blood. The CDR3 sequence is CASSYRSHYGYTF. CDR3 DNA sequence: TGTGCCAGCAGCTACAGGTCCCACTATGGCTACACCTTC.